These 11 T cell receptor beta chains originate from one sample sequenced in a study of Ad26.COV2.S vaccination and SARS-CoV-2 variants. As for treatment: roughly 19 received Ad26.COV2.S at low or high dose, single or two shots; 5 received placebo; per-sample allocation not given. Material that was analyzed had been drawn on day 63 after the first vaccine or placebo injection. The repertoire was sequenced with immunoSEQ multiplex PCR; TCRdb's copy has only in-frame clones and lacks some. The table includes about 410,000 clones, around 89% detected once. The sample consisted of peripheral blood, taken in a trial of Ad26.COV2.S vaccine versus placebo. Source of these receptors: a person aged 18 to 59 who received the Ad26.COV2.S COVID-19 vaccine or a placebo.

The table lists this clone with a count of one. The chain employs TRBV20-1 and TRBJ2-3; D uncertain. CDR3 length: 11 residues. Germline loops: CDR1 DFQATT, CDR2 SNEGSKA (reference sequence). Trimming pared 6 bases from V and 6 bases from J, leaving 10 bases between. The CDR3 DNA reads TGCAGTGCAAGTGTCGTCGATACGCAGTATTTT. This encodes CSASVVDTQYF.

The rearrangement joins TRBV6-5 to TRBJ2-3, with TRBD1 as a possible D gene (6 bases). Trimming left V 11 bases short and J 2 bases short, with 14 bases between. There are 13 residues in the CDR3. Germline values: CDR1 MNHEY, CDR2 SVGAGI. CDR3 protein: CASSQGTTDTQYF. The CDR3 nucleotides are TGTGCCTCATCACAGGGTACCACAGATACGCAGTATTTT.

V is TRBV6-5 and J is TRBJ1-5; TRBD1 matches at 10 bases. Germline values: CDR1 MNHEY, CDR2 SVGAGI. Losses at the gene ends were 7 bases for V and 1 base for J; bases not matched to a gene: 4. The CDR3 covers 15 residues. The CDR3 region is CASIWTGGSNQPQHF. The CDR3 region has the DNA TGTGCCAGCATTTGGACAGGGGGGAGCAATCAGCCCCAGCATTTT.

The V gene is TRBV11-2, the J gene TRBJ1-3; D uncertain. The CDR3 is 14 residues long. Germline CDR1 is SGHAT and CDR2 is FQNNGV. The V and J ends lost 5 bases and 4 bases respectively, with 12 bases between them. CDR3 loop: CASSPGQPGNTIYF. The DNA for the CDR3 is TGTGCCAGCAGCCCCGGCCAACCCGGAAACACCATATATTTT.

The chain joins TRBV5-1 to TRBJ2-7; TRBD2 matches 10 bases. V gave up 4 bases and J gave up 0 bases; unmatched junction bases: 4. The CDR3 runs 15 residues. Germline CDR1 reads SGHRS; CDR2 reads YFSETQ. The CDR3 protein is CASSITSGASYEQYF. The CDR3 nucleotides are TGCGCCAGCAGCATAACTAGCGGGGCCTCCTACGAGCAGTACTTC.

The chain combines TRBV7-2 with TRBJ2-5; D may be TRBD1 or TRBD2 (6 bases each). V shed 5 bases and J shed 1 base, with 14 bases lying between them. CDR3 length equals 15 residues. CDR1 is SGHTA, CDR2 FQGNSA, per germline. The CDR3 DNA follows: TGTGCCAGCAGCACGGCGGGACACTTCCAAGAGACCCAGTACTTC. Amino acid sequence: CASSTAGHFQETQYF.

The rearrangement joins TRBV9 to TRBJ2-1; TRBD2 matches 7 bases. Germline lookup yields CDR1 SGDLS and CDR2 YYNGEE. V dropped 0 bases and J dropped 4; count of bases not matched to a gene: 7. The CDR3 is 16 residues long. In DNA, the CDR3 is TGTGCCAGCAGCGTAGAGGCGACTAGCAGATACAATGAGCAGTTCTTC. It encodes CASSVEATSRYNEQFF. The full variable domain, with the rest looked up from reference TRBV9 and TRBJ2-1, is DSGVTQTPKHLITATGQRVTLRCSPRSGDLSVYWYQQSLDQGLQFLIQYYNGEERAKGNILERFSAQQFPDLHSELNLSSLELGDSALYFCASSVEATSRYNEQFFGPGTRLTVL.

Only one count was recorded for this clone. V is TRBV28 and J is TRBJ2-7; D possibly corresponds to TRBD2 (5 bases). Germline V gene lookup returns CDR1 MDHEN and CDR2 SYDVKM. Trimming took 11 bases from V and 2 from J, leaving 13 bases between them. This CDR3 has 12 amino acids. CDR3 sequence reads: CACGESTYEQYF. The CDR3 nucleotides are TGTGCCTGTGGGGAGTCAACCTACGAGCAGTACTTC.

The chain is built from TRBV12-5 and TRBJ2-3; tentatively, D is TRBD1 (6 bases). The CDR3 sequence is 17 residues long. Per the germline V gene, CDR1 is LGHNT and CDR2 is FRNRAP. V lost 6 bases, J lost 3 bases, and 22 bases lay in between. CDR3 nucleotide sequence: TGTGCTAGTGGCTACTTAGGGGGTAGGGTGGAGACAGATACGCAGTATTTT. The encoded protein is CASGYLGGRVETDTQYF. The entire variable domain, with the rest obtained from reference TRBV12-5 and TRBJ2-3, is as follows: DARVTQTPRHKVTEMGQEVTMRCQPILGHNTVFWYRQTMMQGLELLAYFRNRAPLDDSGMPKDRFSAEMPDATLATLKIQPSEPRDSAVYFCASGYLGGRVETDTQYFGPGTRLTVL.

This clone was detected only once. The CDR3 sequence: CASSPPSSGELFF. The CDR3 nucleotides are TGTGCCAGCAGTCCCCCGAGTTCCGGGGAGCTGTTTTTT. The chain combines TRBV28 with TRBJ2-2; D unresolved. This CDR3 is built from 13 residues. V lost 5 bases and J lost 6, with 10 bases in between. CDR1 MDHEN and CDR2 SYDVKM come from the germline V gene.

This clone came up a few times. CDR3 nucleotides: TGCGCCAGCAGCCAAGACGGAGGGATAGGCAATCAGCCCCAGCATTTT. It specifies CASSQDGGIGNQPQHF. The rearrangement links TRBV4-1 to TRBJ1-5, with D uncertain. V gave up 0 bases and J gave up 2 bases, with 11 bases separating them. The germline V gene encodes CDR1 MGHRA and CDR2 YSYEKL. The CDR3 is made up of 16 amino acids.